The 32 T cell receptor beta chains in this list originate from one sample, sequenced in a study of blood T cell repertoires in COVID-19. The assay was immunoSEQ multiplex PCR, and TCRdb's table has in-frame clones only and misses some. The sample lists roughly 160,000 clones; more than 80% were seen once. The sample taken for sequencing was PBMCs or T cells enriched from blood (not recorded which). The receptors originated from a middle-aged man who had recovered from COVID-19.

The gene calls are TRBV4-1 and TRBJ2-3, with TRBD2 matching 7 bases. J gave up 2 bases and V 3 bases, and 11 bases lay outside the gene matches. Germline loops: CDR1 MGHRA, CDR2 YSYEKL. This CDR3 has 17 amino acids. This CDR3 reads CASSHEGTTIPTDTQYF. The CDR3 DNA is TGCGCCAGCAGCCACGAGGGGACTACGATCCCCACAGATACGCAGTATTTT.

This chain joins TRBV6-5 and TRBJ1-1, with D possibly matching TRBD1 (6 bases). The CDR3 contains 16 residues. CDR1 and CDR2 (germline): MNHEY, SVGAGI. V was cut by 2 bases and J by 1 base, with 14 bases left in between. The CDR3 here is CASSYSNRVKNTEAFF. The CDR3 nucleotides are TGTGCCAGCAGTTACAGTAACAGGGTTAAGAACACTGAAGCTTTCTTT.

The CDR3: CASSNVDRGLSNYGYTF. The CDR3 region has the DNA TGTGCCAGTAGTAACGTCGACAGGGGGTTATCTAACTATGGCTACACCTTC. The rearrangement uses TRBV19 and TRBJ1-2; 9 bases are a match to TRBD1. The V gene end was trimmed by 4 bases and the J gene end by 0 bases; junction bases not matched to a gene: 9. This CDR3 has 17 amino acids. The germline V gene has CDR1 LNHDA and CDR2 SQIVND (reference sequence).

Only a few counts were recorded for this clone. The chain carries TRBV3-1 (or the pseudogene TRBV3-2) and TRBJ1-1; 7 positions match TRBD1. Germline values: CDR1 LGHDT, CDR2 YNNKEL (reference sequence). With 6 bases clipped from V and 0 bases from J, the junction kept 10 bases outside the gene matches. The CDR3 is made up of 16 amino acids. CDR3 sequence reads: CASSGRDSGMNTEAFF. CDR3 nucleotides: TGTGCCAGCAGTGGCAGGGACAGCGGCATGAACACTGAAGCTTTCTTT.

CDR3 coding DNA: TGCGCCAGCAGCCCCAACCCGGGAGCAAATCAGCCCCAGCATTTT. This sequence encodes CASSPNPGANQPQHF. This rearrangement joins TRBV5-1 to TRBJ1-5; D is ambiguous. The V and J ends lost 4 bases and 4 bases respectively, with 15 bases between them. The CDR3 is 15 amino acids. CDR1 and CDR2 from the germline V gene are SGHRS and YFSETQ.

The gene calls are TRBV3-1 (or the pseudogene TRBV3-2) and TRBJ1-2; a weak D match, TRBD1 (6 bases). Trimming stripped 0 bases from V and 5 bases from J, with 16 bases between. Germline CDR1 is LGHDT and CDR2 is YNNKEL (reference sequence). The CDR3 totals 16 residues. The CDR3 sequence is CASSQDLVGAGYGYTF. As DNA, the CDR3 is TGTGCCAGCAGCCAAGATTTGGTGGGGGCAGGATATGGCTACACCTTC.

The CDR3 spells CASSLTLRAPGEKLFF. DNA for the CDR3: TGCGCCAGCAGCTTAACCCTCCGGGCTCCGGGGGAAAAACTGTTTTTT. This chain joins TRBV5-1 and TRBJ1-4, with D hard to call. The CDR3 is 16 amino acids. V dropped 2 bases and J dropped 8 bases, with 19 bases sitting between them. Germline CDR1 reads SGHRS; CDR2 reads YFSETQ.

This clone was counted between two and nine times. The chain recombines TRBV2 with TRBJ1-2; 7 bases line up with TRBD1. V lost 6 bases to trimming and J lost 8 bases; unmatched junction nucleotides: 6. The CDR3 totals 12 residues. CDR1 and CDR2 (germline): SNHLY, FYNNEI. In DNA form, the CDR3 reads TGTGCCAGCAGGATTGGGACAGCCGGCTACACCTTC. Its translation: CASRIGTAGYTF.

J is TRBJ1-1 and V is TRBV28; 12 nucleotides line up with TRBD1. Germline V CDR1 and CDR2: MDHEN, SYDVKM. This CDR3 is built from 17 residues. Trimming at V came to 9 bases and at J to 5 bases, leaving 16 bases not matched to a gene. CDR3 residues: CASTLRYGTGGGTEAFF. The CDR3 coding sequence is TGTGCCAGTACTTTAAGATACGGGACAGGGGGCGGGACTGAAGCTTTCTTT.

V gene TRBV7-6 combines with J gene TRBJ2-1; 10 nucleotides agree with TRBD1. There are 16 residues in the CDR3. Germline values: CDR1 SGHVS, CDR2 FNYEAQ. V gave up 2 bases and J gave up 6 bases; unmatched junction bases: 7. For the CDR3, the DNA is TGTGCCAGCAGCTTATACTCCGGGACAGGGGCCAATGAGCAGTTCTTC. It encodes CASSLYSGTGANEQFF.

This clone came up a few times. CDR3: CASRDRETLGPQHF. As DNA, the CDR3 is TGTGCCAGCAGGGACAGGGAGACCTTGGGGCCCCAGCATTTT. This chain connects TRBV21-1 to TRBJ1-5; the table's D gene call, TRBD1, was not cross checked with the DNA. TRBV21-1 is recorded as a pseudogene. The CDR3 consists of 14 residues.

The rearrangement uses TRBV5-4 and TRBJ2-7, with a possible D match to TRBD2 (6 bases). This CDR3 is built from 13 residues. V dropped 3 bases and J dropped 3 bases, with 10 bases sitting between them. Germline CDR1 reads SGHNT; CDR2 reads YYREEE (reference sequence). In DNA form, the CDR3 reads TGTGCCAGCAGCTACGGGGGAAACTACGAGCAGTACTTC. Protein product: CASSYGGNYEQYF.

V gene TRBV3-1 (or the pseudogene TRBV3-2) combines with J gene TRBJ1-2, with D uncertain. The CDR3 consists of 14 residues. With 4 bases removed from V and 2 bases from J, the gap between germline ends came to 11 bases. Looked up from germline, CDR1 is LGHDT and CDR2 is YNNKEL (reference sequence). CDR3 amino acids: CASSPPAENYGYTF. CDR3 DNA sequence: TGTGCCAGCAGCCCCCCGGCGGAAAACTATGGCTACACCTTC.

The chain employs TRBV6-6 and TRBJ1-2; TRBD1 is a possible D gene (6 bases). Germline V gives CDR1 MNHNY, CDR2 SVGAGI (reference sequence). Trimming pared 4 bases from V and 7 bases from J, leaving 13 bases between. This CDR3 has 13 amino acids. In DNA, the CDR3 is TGTGCCAGCAGTTTCGAGCAGGGGACTGGCTACACCTTC. This codes for CASSFEQGTGYTF.

The chain combines TRBV4-2 with TRBJ1-1; the match to TRBD1 covers 8 bases. The V gene end was trimmed by 1 base and the J gene end by 1 base; junction bases not matched to a gene: 5. Germline values: CDR1 LGHNA, CDR2 YNFKEQ. This CDR3 region has 16 residues. For the CDR3, the DNA is TGTGCCAGCAGCCAAGGATGGGACAGGACGAACACTGAAGCTTTCTTT. Its protein is CASSQGWDRTNTEAFF.

The chain couples TRBV9 to TRBJ1-1; D is unclear. The ends were cut back, 4 bases at V and 1 base at J, with 8 bases in the middle. There are 13 residues in the CDR3. Germline-derived CDR1 and CDR2 are SGDLS and YYNGEE. CDR3 region: CASSPIPNTEAFF. CDR3 nucleotides: TGTGCCAGCAGCCCCATCCCGAACACTGAAGCTTTCTTT.

This clone was counted at least ten times. The rearrangement uses TRBV5-6 and TRBJ2-5; 7 nucleotides match TRBD1. CDR1 is SGHDT and CDR2 is YYEEEE in the germline V gene. This CDR3 is built from 14 residues. Losses at the gene ends were 0 bases for V and 4 bases for J; bases not matched to a gene: 3. The CDR3 sequence: CASSLDRGGETQYF. In DNA form, the CDR3 reads TGTGCCAGCAGCTTGGACAGGGGCGGAGAGACCCAGTACTTC. The variable domain in full, completed from reference TRBV5-6 and TRBJ2-5, reads DAGVTQSPTHLIKTRGQQVTLRCSPKSGHDTVSWYQQALGQGPQFIFQYYEEEERQRGNFPDRFSGHQFPNYSSELNVNALLLGDSALYLCASSLDRGGETQYFGPGTRLLVL.

The genes are TRBV4-3 and TRBJ1-3; D is uncertain. This CDR3 comprises 16 residues. V was pared by 1 base and J by 0 bases, with 10 bases between. The germline CDR1 and CDR2 sequences are LGHNA and YSLEER. Here the CDR3 DNA reads TGCGCCAGCAGCCAAGGTGCGCTTCCCTCTGGAAACACCATATATTTT. Translated: CASSQGALPSGNTIYF.

The V and J genes are TRBV28 and TRBJ2-1, with TRBD1 matching over 10 bases. The CDR3 sequence is 15 residues long. Germline assignment: CDR1 MDHEN and CDR2 SYDVKM. The V segment lost 8 bases and the J segment 7 bases; nucleotides outside the gene matches: 11. DNA of the CDR3: TGTGCCAGCCCGCCCGGGACAGGGGTGGCTAATGAGCAGTTCTTC. It is translated as CASPPGTGVANEQFF. Full variable domain (outside the CDR3, taken from reference TRBV28 and TRBJ2-1): DVKVTQSSRYLVKRTGEKVFLECVQDMDHENMFWYRQDPGLGLRLIYFSYDVKMKEKGDIPEGYSVSREKKERFSLILESASTNQTSMYLCASPPGTGVANEQFFGPGTRLTVL.

V usage is TRBV5-1 and J usage is TRBJ1-4, with 9 bases aligning to TRBD1. Germline values: CDR1 SGHRS, CDR2 YFSETQ. The CDR3 contains 16 residues. With 0 bases clipped from V and 5 bases from J, the junction kept 5 bases outside the gene matches. Here the CDR3 DNA reads TGCGCCAGCAGCTTGGAACCGGGACAGGGCAATGAAAAACTGTTTTTT. The encoded protein is CASSLEPGQGNEKLFF.

This clone was seen only a few times. The CDR3 sequence: CASSLDPSRTGDTEAFF. As DNA, the CDR3 is TGTGCCAGCAGCTTGGATCCATCTAGGACCGGGGACACTGAAGCTTTCTTT. V and J are TRBV5-6 and TRBJ1-1; D is ambiguous. The V end was cut by 0 bases, the J end by 3 bases, with 18 bases between. Germline-derived CDR1 and CDR2 are SGHDT and YYEEEE. The length of the CDR3 is 17 residues. The complete variable domain, with remaining parts taken from reference TRBV5-6 and TRBJ1-1, reads DAGVTQSPTHLIKTRGQQVTLRCSPKSGHDTVSWYQQALGQGPQFIFQYYEEEERQRGNFPDRFSGHQFPNYSSELNVNALLLGDSALYLCASSLDPSRTGDTEAFFGQGTRLTVV.

A word on this clone: The junction differs from germline at one of its ends, possibly a read error. V usage is TRBV6-5 and J usage is TRBJ1-4; D gene unclear. There are 13 residues in the CDR3. CDR1 and CDR2 (germline): MNHEY, SVGAGI. CDR3 sequence: CASSYYSEEKLFF. DNA of the CDR3: TGTGCCAGCAGCTACTACAGTGAGGAAAAACTGTTTTTT.

The J gene is TRBJ1-4, the V gene TRBV7-8; D gene ambiguous. Trimming pared 6 bases from V and 4 bases from J, leaving 6 bases between. Germline CDR1 SGHVS, CDR2 FQNEAQ. The CDR3 sequence is 12 residues long. The CDR3 bases are TGTGCCAGCAGGGGCCTTAATGAAAAACTGTTTTTT. Its protein is CASRGLNEKLFF. Based on the CDR3 plus reference TRBV7-8 and TRBJ1-4, the full variable domain is GAGVSQSPRYKVAKRGQDVALRCDPISGHVSLFWYQQALGQGPEFLTYFQNEAQLDKSGLPSDRFFAERPEGSVSTLKIQRTQQEDSAVYLCASRGLNEKLFFGSGTQLSVL.

The chain uses TRBV7-8 and TRBJ2-7, with 8 bases matching TRBD1. Germline CDR1 reads SGHVS; CDR2 reads FQNEAQ. CDR3 length: 14 residues. The V gene end was trimmed by 5 bases and the J gene end by 7 bases; junction bases not matched to a gene: 10. This chain's CDR3 is CASSLGQGDREQYF. CDR3 bases: TGTGCCAGCAGCCTAGGACAGGGCGATCGGGAGCAGTACTTC. Looking up the rest from reference TRBV7-8 and TRBJ2-7 gives the full variable domain: GAGVSQSPRYKVAKRGQDVALRCDPISGHVSLFWYQQALGQGPEFLTYFQNEAQLDKSGLPSDRFFAERPEGSVSTLKIQRTQQEDSAVYLCASSLGQGDREQYFGPGTRLTVT.

The chain has TRBV27 and TRBJ1-1, with D unresolved. Trimming took 8 bases from V and 4 from J, leaving 14 bases between them. The CDR3 is 13 residues long. Germline V gene sequence: CDR1 MNHEY, CDR2 SMNVEV (reference sequence). Written as DNA, the CDR3 is TGTGCCAGCTCGACACTGTTCGGCACTGAAGCTTTCTTT. Amino acid sequence: CASSTLFGTEAFF.

Comments on this clone: One end of the junction fails to match germline, which may point to a read error. This chain connects TRBV18 to TRBJ1-5; TRBD1 agrees at 7 bases. The CDR3 has 16 residues. The germline gives CDR1 KGHSH, CDR2 LQKENI. The CDR3 coding sequence is TGTGCCAGCTCCCCACAAAGACAGGGCTCCAATCAGCCCCAGCATTTT. Translated, it gives CASSPQRQGSNQPQHF.

The rearrangement joins TRBV18 to TRBJ2-5; 8 positions match TRBD1. The CDR3 is 17 amino acids. J gave up 4 bases and V 1 base, and 11 bases lay outside the gene matches. Germline CDR1 and CDR2: KGHSH and LQKENI. The CDR3 sequence is CASSPRAPAGGLETQYF. As DNA, the CDR3 is TGTGCCAGCTCACCACGGGCCCCCGCAGGGGGCCTAGAGACCCAGTACTTC.

The chain couples TRBV2 to TRBJ1-3; D is uncertain. V lost 10 bases and J lost 8, with 15 bases in between. The CDR3 contains 12 residues. The germline CDR1 and CDR2 sequences are SNHLY and FYNNEI. DNA of the CDR3: TGTGCCACCCGACGGGTGGAGGACACCATATATTTT. Translation gives CATRRVEDTIYF.

The genes are TRBV7-9 and TRBJ2-5, with TRBD2 identical over 8 bases. V lost 5 bases to trimming and J lost 4 bases; unmatched junction nucleotides: 6. Germline lookup yields CDR1 SEHNR and CDR2 FQNEAQ (reference sequence). This CDR3 comprises 14 residues. CDR3 loop: CASSPGGPGETQYF. The DNA for the CDR3 is TGTGCCAGCAGCCCGGGGGGGCCGGGAGAGACCCAGTACTTC.

The chain has TRBV14 and TRBJ2-7, with 7 bases fitting TRBD1. Trimming took 6 bases from V and 5 from J; bases not matched to a gene: 7. Germline CDR1 reads SGHDN; CDR2 reads FVKESK. The CDR3 covers 13 residues. The CDR3 protein is CASRATGSDEQYF. CDR3 nucleotide sequence: TGTGCCAGCAGGGCGACAGGGAGCGACGAGCAGTACTTC.

The rearrangement uses TRBV5-1 and TRBJ2-7; 7 bases are a match to TRBD1. Trimming removed 0 bases from V and 3 bases from J; junction bases left unmatched: 6. The CDR3 contains 15 residues. Germline V CDR1 and CDR2: SGHRS, YFSETQ. This CDR3 is CASSLVGQDNYEQYF. In nucleotides, the CDR3 is TGCGCCAGCAGCTTGGTCGGACAGGACAACTACGAGCAGTACTTC. Full variable domain (missing parts from reference TRBV5-1 and TRBJ2-7): KAGVTQTPRYLIKTRGQQVTLSCSPISGHRSVSWYQQTPGQGLQFLFEYFSETQRNKGNFPGRFSGRQFSNSRSEMNVSTLELGDSALYLCASSLVGQDNYEQYFGPGTRLTVT.

V is TRBV6-1 and J is TRBJ2-7; 9 nucleotides line up with TRBD1. After removal of 0 bases from V and 5 bases from J, the junction contained 5 bases not matched to a gene. CDR3 length equals 15 residues. Germline assignment: CDR1 MNHNS and CDR2 SASEGT. Here the CDR3 reads CASSEAGTGKDEQYF. The CDR3 DNA follows: TGTGCCAGCAGTGAAGCCGGGACAGGGAAGGACGAGCAGTACTTC.